This passage covers 20 T cell receptor beta chains from one sample sequenced in a study of blood T cell repertoires in COVID-19. The method was immunoSEQ multiplex PCR; TCRdb's version includes in-frame clones alone and lacks a portion of them. The sample has a few hundred thousand clones, around 87% seen once. Source material: PBMCs or T cells enriched from blood (not recorded which). The receptors originated from a man in his forties or fifties in a cohort exposed to, infected with or recovered from COVID-19 (not recorded which).

The gene calls are TRBV29-1 and TRBJ1-2, with 7 positions matching TRBD1. The CDR3 is 12 amino acids. Losses at the gene ends were 4 bases for V and 4 bases for J; bases not matched to a gene: 3. Germline V gene data show CDR1 as SQVTM and CDR2 as ANQGSEA. CDR3 residues: CSVARGSYGYTF. In DNA, the CDR3 is TGCAGCGTTGCCAGGGGGTCCTATGGCTACACCTTC. The full variable domain, in which reference TRBV29-1 and TRBJ1-2 provide the parts outside the CDR3, is SAVISQKPSRDICQRGTSLTIQCQVDSQVTMMFWYRQQPGQSLTLIATANQGSEATYESGFVIDKFPISRPNLTFSTLTVSNMSPEDSSIYLCSVARGSYGYTFGSGTRLTVV.

The chain employs TRBV24-1 and TRBJ2-5; 9 positions match TRBD1. This CDR3 has 14 amino acids. With V trimmed by 4 bases and J by 5 bases, 4 bases remained unmatched. The germline V gene has CDR1 KGHDR and CDR2 SFDVKD. CDR3 residues: CATSETGTGETQYF. CDR3 sequence (DNA): TGTGCCACCAGTGAAACCGGGACAGGGGAGACCCAGTACTTC.

This clone showed up just once. The chain recombines TRBV5-5 with TRBJ1-4; tentative D call: TRBD1 (6 bases). CDR1 is SGHKS, CDR2 YYEKEE, per germline (reference sequence). Deletions cut 4 bases from V and 0 bases from J, with 13 bases between. This CDR3 comprises 16 residues. CDR3 bases: TGTGCCAGCAGCGTACAGGGAAGGGCAACTAATGAAAAACTGTTTTTT. It yields the protein CASSVQGRATNEKLFF.

The chain links TRBV28 to TRBJ1-1, with 7 bases identical to TRBD1. The CDR3 is 13 amino acids. With 7 bases clipped from V and 4 bases from J, the junction kept 6 bases outside the gene matches. From germline, CDR1 is MDHEN and CDR2 SYDVKM. The CDR3 bases are TGTGCCAGCACAAAATCAGGGGGCACTGAAGCTTTCTTT. The encoded protein is CASTKSGGTEAFF. The whole variable domain, remainder taken from reference TRBV28 and TRBJ1-1, is DVKVTQSSRYLVKRTGEKVFLECVQDMDHENMFWYRQDPGLGLRLIYFSYDVKMKEKGDIPEGYSVSREKKERFSLILESASTNQTSMYLCASTKSGGTEAFFGQGTRLTVV.

This chain joins TRBV30 and TRBJ1-6, with 10 bases that match TRBD1. Germline assignment: CDR1 GTSNPN and CDR2 SVGIG (reference sequence). Losses at the gene ends were 8 bases for V and 7 bases for J; bases not matched to a gene: 5. This CDR3 is built from 13 residues. The CDR3 bases are TGTGCCGGACAGGACAGGGGGAATTCACCCCTCCACTTT. Encoded protein: CAGQDRGNSPLHF.

The chain joins TRBV24-1 to TRBJ2-1, with D unclear. V shed 7 bases and J shed 6 bases, with 15 bases lying between them. This CDR3 spans 14 amino acids. In germline, CDR1 is KGHDR, CDR2 SFDVKD. CDR3 sequence: CATSFDSPGNEQFF. The DNA of the CDR3 is TGTGCCACCAGCTTCGACTCCCCTGGCAATGAGCAGTTCTTC.

This clone is a singleton in its sample. This sequence joins TRBV6-5 and TRBJ1-2; 9 nucleotides match TRBD1. The CDR3 is made up of 15 amino acids. CDR1 MNHEY and CDR2 SVGAGI come from the germline V gene. V dropped 6 bases and J dropped 0; count of bases not matched to a gene: 5. The CDR3 coding sequence is TGTGCCAGCAGGGCGGGGGACAGGGCTAACTATGGCTACACCTTC. It translates to CASRAGDRANYGYTF.

This clone was observed a handful of times. The chain is built from TRBV10-3 and TRBJ1-1; D gene unclear. V lost 5 bases and J 2 bases, leaving 6 bases between the germline ends. The CDR3 extends over 12 amino acids. Germline loops: CDR1 ENHRY, CDR2 SYGVKD. In DNA, the CDR3 is TGTGCCATCAGTCGGGGAAACACTGAAGCTTTCTTT. This sequence encodes CAISRGNTEAFF.

The chain recombines TRBV5-1 with TRBJ2-7; maybe TRBD2 (6 bases). Germline CDR1 is SGHRS and CDR2 is YFSETQ. The CDR3 runs to 15 residues. The germline V and J ends were trimmed by 5 bases and 6 bases, with 21 bases remaining between them. The CDR3 DNA reads as TGCGCCAGCAGTATCGCGGGAACCCCCTTTGGCGAGCAGTACTTC. The encoded protein is CASSIAGTPFGEQYF.

The CDR3 here is CASTKVGGRVYEQYF. The CDR3 bases are TGTGCCAGTACCAAAGTTGGCGGGAGAGTCTACGAGCAGTACTTC. The chain is built from TRBV19 and TRBJ2-7, with TRBD2 identical over 7 bases. CDR3 length: 15 amino acids. The V and J ends lost 7 bases and 3 bases, in that order; junction bases with no gene match: 12. The germline CDR1 and CDR2 sequences are LNHDA and SQIVND (reference sequence).

This chain joins TRBV29-1 and TRBJ2-2, with TRBD2 as a possible D gene (6 bases). From germline, CDR1 is SQVTM and CDR2 ANQGSEA. The V gene lost 7 bases and the J gene lost 1 base, with 13 bases spanning the gap. The length of the CDR3 is 14 residues. This chain's CDR3 is CSARGLENTGELFF. CDR3 nucleotide sequence: TGCAGCGCCCGGGGACTGGAGAACACCGGGGAGCTGTTTTTT.

The gene calls are TRBV6-1 and TRBJ1-5, with a tentative D call TRBD1 (6 bases). The germline V and J ends were trimmed by 4 bases and 2 bases, with 15 bases remaining between them. The germline V gene encodes CDR1 MNHNS and CDR2 SASEGT. The CDR3 loop spans 16 amino acids. The CDR3 DNA sequence: TGTGCCAGCAGTGCCCGGACAGCCGGTGGCAATCAGCCCCAGCATTTT. This sequence encodes CASSARTAGGNQPQHF.

V is TRBV7-2 and J is TRBJ1-1; D might be TRBD1 (6 bases). Germline CDR1 is SGHTA and CDR2 is FQGNSA. The CDR3 runs 14 residues. V was trimmed by 3 bases and J by 3 bases, leaving 11 bases between them. CDR3 bases: TGTGCCAGCAGCTTCCAGGGGCCCTACACTGAAGCTTTCTTT. As protein: CASSFQGPYTEAFF.

V usage is TRBV5-1 and J usage is TRBJ2-1, with 11 bases fitting TRBD2. The V segment lost 2 bases and the J segment 2 bases; nucleotides outside the gene matches: 3. CDR3 size: 16 residues. Germline loops: CDR1 SGHRS, CDR2 YFSETQ. CDR3 region: CASSFGTSGAYNEQFF. The CDR3 DNA reads as TGCGCCAGCAGCTTCGGGACTAGCGGAGCCTACAATGAGCAGTTCTTC. The full variable domain, completed using reference TRBV5-1 and TRBJ2-1, is KAGVTQTPRYLIKTRGQQVTLSCSPISGHRSVSWYQQTPGQGLQFLFEYFSETQRNKGNFPGRFSGRQFSNSRSEMNVSTLELGDSALYLCASSFGTSGAYNEQFFGPGTRLTVL.

The chain employs TRBV7-9 and TRBJ2-1, with 10 nucleotides matching TRBD2. Trimming at V came to 5 bases and at J to 6 bases, leaving 7 bases not matched to a gene. The CDR3 spans 15 residues. Germline loops: CDR1 SEHNR, CDR2 FQNEAQ (reference sequence). The CDR3 here is CASSTIAGGGNEQFF. The CDR3 nucleotides read TGTGCCAGCAGCACAATAGCGGGAGGAGGCAATGAGCAGTTCTTC.

This sequence joins TRBV27 and TRBJ2-1, with 10 bases matching TRBD2. The J segment lost 0 bases and the V segment lost 2 bases, leaving 4 bases of the junction unmatched. CDR1 is MNHEY and CDR2 is SMNVEV in the germline V gene (reference sequence). This CDR3 is 17 amino acids long. The CDR3 bases are TGTGCCAGCAGTTTAAAACTAGCGGGACACTCCTACAATGAGCAGTTCTTC. This translates into CASSLKLAGHSYNEQFF.

This sequence joins TRBV10-3 and TRBJ2-5; D perhaps matches TRBD1 (5 bases). The germline V and J ends were trimmed by 0 bases and 7 bases, with 12 bases remaining between them. This CDR3 comprises 14 residues. CDR1 ENHRY and CDR2 SYGVKD come from the germline V gene. Here the CDR3 DNA reads TGTGCCATCAGTGAGTCGAGCCAGGGTGGGACCCAGTACTTC. Protein: CAISESSQGGTQYF.

This chain links TRBV6-4 with TRBJ2-1; maybe TRBD1 (6 bases). Germline CDR1 is MRHNA and CDR2 is SNTAGT. Trimming removed 2 bases at V and 1 base at J, with 12 bases between. This CDR3 is 16 amino acids long. The chain's CDR3 is CASSDSGRGSYNEQFF. The CDR3 region has the DNA TGTGCCAGCAGTGACAGCGGCAGGGGATCCTACAATGAGCAGTTCTTC.

A word on this clone: This sample also contains other DNA sequences that code for the same CDR3. This CDR3 is CASSVGGRSTDTQYF. The CDR3 nucleotides read TGTGCCAGCAGCGTAGGCGGGAGGAGCACAGATACGCAGTATTTT. The chain employs TRBV9 and TRBJ2-3, with 8 bases matching TRBD2. Unmatched junction bases numbered 0, after V lost 0 bases and J lost 0 bases. The CDR3 length is 15 residues. Germline CDR1 SGDLS, CDR2 YYNGEE.

Written as DNA, the CDR3 is TGTGCCAGCAGCCAAGCGGGCAGGGCTATCTCCTACGAGCAGTACTTC. Translated: CASSQAGRAISYEQYF. The chain recombines TRBV3-1 (or the pseudogene TRBV3-2) with TRBJ2-7, with a possible D match to TRBD1 (5 bases). Germline CDR1 is LGHDT and CDR2 is YNNKEL (reference sequence). With 1 base removed from V and 0 bases from J, the gap between germline ends came to 13 bases. The length of the CDR3 is 16 residues.